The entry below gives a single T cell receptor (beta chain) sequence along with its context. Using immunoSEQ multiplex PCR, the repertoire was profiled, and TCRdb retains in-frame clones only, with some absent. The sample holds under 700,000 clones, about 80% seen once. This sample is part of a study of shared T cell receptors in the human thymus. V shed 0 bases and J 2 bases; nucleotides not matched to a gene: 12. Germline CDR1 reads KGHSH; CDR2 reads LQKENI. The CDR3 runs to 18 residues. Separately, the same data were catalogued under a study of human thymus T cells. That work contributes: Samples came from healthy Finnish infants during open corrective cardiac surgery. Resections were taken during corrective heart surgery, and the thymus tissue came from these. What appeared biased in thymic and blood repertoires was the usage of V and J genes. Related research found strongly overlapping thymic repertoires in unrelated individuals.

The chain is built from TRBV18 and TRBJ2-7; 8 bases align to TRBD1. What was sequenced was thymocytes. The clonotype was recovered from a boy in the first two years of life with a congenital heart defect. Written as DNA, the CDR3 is TGTGCCAGCTCACCACCGGATACATGGCAGGGGGCGGCCTACGAGCAGTACTTC. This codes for CASSPPDTWQGAAYEQYF.